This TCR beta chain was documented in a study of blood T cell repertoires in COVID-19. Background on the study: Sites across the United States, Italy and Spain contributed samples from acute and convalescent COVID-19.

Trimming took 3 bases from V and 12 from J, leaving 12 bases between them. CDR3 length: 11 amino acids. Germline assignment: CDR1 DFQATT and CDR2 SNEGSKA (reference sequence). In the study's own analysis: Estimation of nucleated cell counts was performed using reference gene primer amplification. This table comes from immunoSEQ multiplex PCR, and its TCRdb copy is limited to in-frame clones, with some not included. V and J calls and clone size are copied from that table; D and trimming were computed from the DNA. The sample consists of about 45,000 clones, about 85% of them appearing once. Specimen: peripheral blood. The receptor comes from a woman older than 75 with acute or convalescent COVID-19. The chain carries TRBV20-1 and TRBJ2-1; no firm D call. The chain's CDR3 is CSASINLVQFF. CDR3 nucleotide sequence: TGCAGTGCTAGCATTAATTTAGTGCAGTTCTTC.